This TCR beta chain was retrieved from a study of beta chain features in type 1 diabetes. Isolated RNA was reverse transcribed in full, so expressed TCRB transcripts were sequenced. Sequenced naive, central memory and regulatory T cell samples produced an average of about 3.6 million reads. Here immunoSEQ multiplex PCR was the method, and the copy in TCRdb shows in-frame clones only, minus some. The sample lists 810,000 or so clones, under 20% occurring once. Note on this clone: This may be a read error, as it is one base from a much larger clone. Other DNA sequences in this specimen translate into the identical CDR3.

V lost 1 base and J lost 4, with 3 bases in between. Germline CDR1 and CDR2: SGHVS and FQNEAQ. This CDR3 is built from 12 residues. Sequences were obtained from naive CD4+ T cells from blood. The chain couples TRBV7-8 to TRBJ2-3; the D is unclear. The sequence was collected from a woman aged 18-35 years in good health. CDR3 loop: CASSLVSDTQYF. CDR3 bases: TGTGCCAGCAGCTTAGTATCAGATACGCAGTATTTT. The whole variable domain, remainder taken from reference TRBV7-8 and TRBJ2-3, is GAGVSQSPRYKVAKRGQDVALRCDPISGHVSLFWYQQALGQGPEFLTYFQNEAQLDKSGLPSDRFFAERPEGSVSTLKIQRTQQEDSAVYLCASSLVSDTQYFGPGTRLTVL.